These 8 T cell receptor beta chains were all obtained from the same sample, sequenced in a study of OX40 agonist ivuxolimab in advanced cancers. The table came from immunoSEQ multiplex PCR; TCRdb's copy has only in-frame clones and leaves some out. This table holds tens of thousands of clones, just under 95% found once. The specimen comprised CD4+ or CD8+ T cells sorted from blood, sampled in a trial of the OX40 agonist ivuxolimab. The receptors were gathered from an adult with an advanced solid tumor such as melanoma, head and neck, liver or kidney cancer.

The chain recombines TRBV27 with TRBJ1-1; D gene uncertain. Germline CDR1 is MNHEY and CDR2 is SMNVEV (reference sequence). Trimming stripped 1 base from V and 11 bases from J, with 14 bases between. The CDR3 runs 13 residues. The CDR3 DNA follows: TGTGCCAGCAGTTTATTGTTGGGTAGCAGCGCTTTCTTT. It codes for CASSLLLGSSAFF.

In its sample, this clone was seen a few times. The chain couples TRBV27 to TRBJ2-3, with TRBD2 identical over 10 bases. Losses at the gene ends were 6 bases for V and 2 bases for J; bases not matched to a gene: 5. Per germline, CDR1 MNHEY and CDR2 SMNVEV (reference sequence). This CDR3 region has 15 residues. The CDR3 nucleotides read TGTGCCAGCAGCGTGAGCGGGGGGGACACAGATACGCAGTATTTT. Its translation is CASSVSGGDTDTQYF.

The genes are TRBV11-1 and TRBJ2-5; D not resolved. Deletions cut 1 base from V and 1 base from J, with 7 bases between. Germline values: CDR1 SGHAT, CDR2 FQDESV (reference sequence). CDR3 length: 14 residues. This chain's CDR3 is CASSLDGAQETQYF. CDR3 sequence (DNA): TGTGCCAGCAGCTTAGATGGCGCCCAAGAGACCCAGTACTTC.

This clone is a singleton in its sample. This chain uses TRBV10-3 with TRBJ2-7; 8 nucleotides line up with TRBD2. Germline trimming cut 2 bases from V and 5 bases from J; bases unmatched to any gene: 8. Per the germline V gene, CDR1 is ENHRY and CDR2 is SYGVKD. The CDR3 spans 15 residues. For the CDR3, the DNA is TGTGCCATCAGTGAGCCTGCGGGGGGTGGAGACGAGCAGTACTTC. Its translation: CAISEPAGGGDEQYF.

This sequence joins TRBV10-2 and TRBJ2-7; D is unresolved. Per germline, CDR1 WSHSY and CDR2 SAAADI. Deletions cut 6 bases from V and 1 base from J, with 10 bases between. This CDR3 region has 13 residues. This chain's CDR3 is CASSPVGSYEQYF. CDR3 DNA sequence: TGCGCCAGCAGCCCCGTAGGGTCCTACGAGCAGTACTTC.

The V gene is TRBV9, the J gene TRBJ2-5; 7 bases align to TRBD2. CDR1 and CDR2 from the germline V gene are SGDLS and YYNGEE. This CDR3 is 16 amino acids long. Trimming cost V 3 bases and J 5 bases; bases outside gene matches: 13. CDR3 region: CASSDSVAGGGETQYF. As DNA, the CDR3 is TGTGCCAGCAGCGACTCTGTAGCGGGTGGCGGCGAGACCCAGTACTTC.

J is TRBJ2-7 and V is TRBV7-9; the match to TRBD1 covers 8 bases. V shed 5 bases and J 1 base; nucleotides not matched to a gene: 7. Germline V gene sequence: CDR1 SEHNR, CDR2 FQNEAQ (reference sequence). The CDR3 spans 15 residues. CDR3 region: CASSQSRTGSYEQYF. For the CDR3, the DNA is TGTGCCAGCAGCCAGAGTCGGACAGGGTCCTACGAGCAGTACTTC. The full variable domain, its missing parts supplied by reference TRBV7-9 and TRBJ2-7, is DTGVSQNPRHKITKRGQNVTFRCDPISEHNRLYWYRQTLGQGPEFLTYFQNEAQLEKSRLLSDRFSAERPKGSFSTLEIQRTEQGDSAMYLCASSQSRTGSYEQYFGPGTRLTVT.

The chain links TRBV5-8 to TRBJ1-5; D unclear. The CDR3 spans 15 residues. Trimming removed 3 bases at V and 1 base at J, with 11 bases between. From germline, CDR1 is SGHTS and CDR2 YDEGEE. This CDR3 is CASSSGESSNQPQHF. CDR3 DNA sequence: TGTGCCAGCAGCTCAGGCGAGTCAAGCAATCAGCCCCAGCATTTT. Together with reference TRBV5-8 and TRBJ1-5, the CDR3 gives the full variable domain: EAGVTQSPTHLIKTRGQQATLRCSPISGHTSVYWYQQALGLGLQFLLWYDEGEERNRGNFPPRFSGRQFPNYSSELNVNALELEDSALYLCASSSGESSNQPQHFGDGTRLSIL.